The clone carrying this TCR beta chain was counted between two and nine times. Its antigen is currently unknown. RNA transcripts gave rise to amplified TCR beta CDR3 regions. During a first-round RT-PCR of the TCR CDR3, the HTBI primer set was used. MiXCR, applied by TCRdb to the multiplex PCR reads, yields one record per CDR3 protein. The table records about 550,000 distinct CDR3 sequences, around 20% of them present only once. The sample is drawn from a study of T cells in Graves' hyperthyroidism and ophthalmopathy. Exclusion followed for patients with uncontrolled infection, other autoimmune disease, pregnancy or lactation. On the basis of clinical symptoms, serum thyroxine and TRAb, thyroid ultrasound and orbital computed tomography, diagnoses were made. PBMCs came from about 10 ml fresh peripheral blood. The study, taken as a whole, reports: Stable hyperthyroidism was told apart from ophthalmopathy by a model built on 13 V-J features.

The sample taken for sequencing was blood. This receptor was taken from a man aged 18 to 35 with Graves' hyperthyroidism.

The CDR3 DNA is TGTGCCAGCAGTTTAGAGGGGGGAGGGAGCCTTAACATTCAGTACTTC. Translation: CASSLEGGGSLNIQYF. This sequence joins TRBV12-3 or TRBV12-4 and TRBJ2-4; TRBD2 might be the D (7 bases). The CDR3 runs 16 residues. The germline V and J ends were trimmed by 1 base and 7 bases, with 17 bases remaining between them.